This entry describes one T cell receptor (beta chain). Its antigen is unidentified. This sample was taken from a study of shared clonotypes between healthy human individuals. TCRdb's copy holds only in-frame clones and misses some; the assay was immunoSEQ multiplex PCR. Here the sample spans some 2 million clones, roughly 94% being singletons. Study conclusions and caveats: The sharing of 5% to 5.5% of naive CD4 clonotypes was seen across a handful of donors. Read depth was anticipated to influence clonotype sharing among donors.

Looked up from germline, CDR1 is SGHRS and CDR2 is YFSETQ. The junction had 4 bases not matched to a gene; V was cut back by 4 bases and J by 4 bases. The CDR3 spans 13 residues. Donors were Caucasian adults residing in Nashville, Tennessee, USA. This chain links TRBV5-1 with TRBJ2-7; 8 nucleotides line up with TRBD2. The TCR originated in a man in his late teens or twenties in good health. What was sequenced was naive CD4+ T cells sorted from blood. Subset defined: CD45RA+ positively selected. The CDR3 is CASSKGLGYEQYF. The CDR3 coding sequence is TGCGCCAGCAGCAAGGGACTAGGGTACGAGCAGTACTTC.